These 17 T cell receptor beta chains were all obtained from the same sample, sequenced in a study of cytomegalovirus exposure and HLA in healthy donors. The PCR was carried out with 60 Vbeta primers and 13 Jbeta primers. Data came from immunoSEQ multiplex PCR; TCRdb stores just in-frame clones and leaves some out. The table lists approximately 120,000 clones, around 81% of them singletons, with around 2.2% in the top ten. Sequenced sample: PBMCs. Receptors originate from a woman in her thirties in good health and CMV-seronegative.

This CDR3 is CASSGRQYNEQFF. DNA of the CDR3: TGTGCCAGCAGCGGCCGACAGTACAATGAGCAGTTCTTC. This chain links TRBV9 with TRBJ2-1; possibly TRBD1 for D (5 bases). Germline V gives CDR1 SGDLS, CDR2 YYNGEE. The ends were cut back, 3 bases at V and 4 bases at J, with 8 bases in the middle. There are 13 residues in the CDR3.

This sequence joins TRBV13 and TRBJ2-7; the match to TRBD1 covers 9 bases. In germline, CDR1 is PRHDT, CDR2 FYEKMQ (reference sequence). The length of the CDR3 is 15 residues. V lost 3 bases and J lost 2; bases outside the gene matches: 5. The CDR3 DNA is TGTGCCAGCAGCTTTCCGGGACAGGGTGCCTACGAGCAGTACTTC. This sequence encodes CASSFPGQGAYEQYF. Using reference TRBV13 and TRBJ2-7 for the parts outside the CDR3, the full variable domain is AAGVIQSPRHLIKEKRETATLKCYPIPRHDTVYWYQQGPGQDPQFLISFYEKMQSDKGSIPDRFSAQQFSDYHSELNMSSLELGDSALYFCASSFPGQGAYEQYFGPGTRLTVT.

V is TRBV15 and J is TRBJ2-5; D ambiguous. The V and J ends lost 0 bases and 4 bases respectively, with 9 bases between them. The CDR3 consists of 14 residues. CDR1 and CDR2 from the germline V gene are LNHNV and YYDKDF (reference sequence). In DNA, the CDR3 is TGTGCCACCAGCAGAGATCGGAGAACAGAGACCCAGTACTTC. This encodes CATSRDRRTETQYF.

The genes are TRBV11-2 and TRBJ2-7; TRBD2 matches at 9 bases. The J segment lost 2 bases and the V segment lost 5 bases, leaving 10 bases of the junction unmatched. CDR3 length: 16 amino acids. Germline CDR1 and CDR2: SGHAT and FQNNGV. The CDR3 loop reads CASSPIVSGSTYEQYF. The DNA of the CDR3 is TGTGCCAGCAGCCCCATCGTTAGCGGGAGTACCTACGAGCAGTACTTC.

V gene TRBV5-4 combines with J gene TRBJ2-7; TRBD1 agrees at 7 bases. CDR1 and CDR2 (germline): SGHNT, YYREEE (reference sequence). This CDR3 is built from 15 residues. Trimming cost V 1 base and J 1 base; bases outside gene matches: 5. The CDR3 reads CASSLSPGGSYEQYF. The CDR3 region has the DNA TGTGCCAGCAGCTTGTCGCCAGGGGGTTCCTACGAGCAGTACTTC.

The V gene is TRBV5-6, the J gene TRBJ1-2; D unresolved. The CDR3 covers 16 residues. The germline V gene has CDR1 SGHDT and CDR2 YYEEEE. The V gene lost 0 bases and the J gene lost 0 bases, with 12 bases spanning the gap. CDR3 bases: TGTGCCAGCAGCTTGGCTGGAGGGATAGCTAACTATGGCTACACCTTC. This translates into CASSLAGGIANYGYTF.

The chain is built from TRBV19 and TRBJ2-2; TRBD1 matches at 11 bases. In germline, CDR1 is LNHDA, CDR2 SQIVND (reference sequence). Germline trimming cut 6 bases from V and 4 bases from J; bases unmatched to any gene: 4. The CDR3 is made up of 15 amino acids. CDR3 in DNA: TGTGCCAGTAGAACCGGGACAGGGGGCACCGGGGAGCTGTTTTTT. It translates to CASRTGTGGTGELFF.

The chain links TRBV5-1 to TRBJ2-2; 7 positions match TRBD2. Germline CDR1 SGHRS, CDR2 YFSETQ. The CDR3 is made up of 15 amino acids. Trimming took 0 bases from V and 6 from J; bases not matched to a gene: 5. The DNA for the CDR3 is TGCGCCAGCAGCTTGGGGCGGGAGTCGTCCGGGGAGCTGTTTTTT. This codes for CASSLGRESSGELFF. Full variable domain (rest looked up from reference TRBV5-1 and TRBJ2-2): KAGVTQTPRYLIKTRGQQVTLSCSPISGHRSVSWYQQTPGQGLQFLFEYFSETQRNKGNFPGRFSGRQFSNSRSEMNVSTLELGDSALYLCASSLGRESSGELFFGEGSRLTVL.

The gene calls are TRBV28 and TRBJ2-1; a possible D gene is TRBD1 (5 bases). Trimming stripped 5 bases from V and 4 bases from J, with 12 bases between. Germline V lookup: CDR1 MDHEN, CDR2 SYDVKM. The CDR3 is 14 amino acids. The CDR3 region is CASSLQGAYNEQFF. The CDR3 DNA follows: TGTGCCAGCAGTCTCCAAGGGGCTTACAATGAGCAGTTCTTC.

The genes are TRBV5-1 and TRBJ2-1, with 11 bases fitting TRBD2. In germline, CDR1 is SGHRS, CDR2 YFSETQ. The CDR3 consists of 15 residues. J gave up 7 bases and V 0 bases, and 3 bases lay outside the gene matches. CDR3 sequence: CASSLVAGGMNEQFF. CDR3 DNA sequence: TGCGCCAGCAGCTTGGTAGCGGGAGGGATGAATGAGCAGTTCTTC. Filled out from reference TRBV5-1 and TRBJ2-1, the complete variable domain reads KAGVTQTPRYLIKTRGQQVTLSCSPISGHRSVSWYQQTPGQGLQFLFEYFSETQRNKGNFPGRFSGRQFSNSRSEMNVSTLELGDSALYLCASSLVAGGMNEQFFGPGTRLTVL.

This chain's CDR3 is CASSLRTGDDTQYF. CDR3 nucleotides: TGTGCCAGCAGCCTACGGACAGGGGACGATACGCAGTATTTT. The chain links TRBV9 to TRBJ2-3, with 9 nucleotides matching TRBD1. Germline V gives CDR1 SGDLS, CDR2 YYNGEE. V lost 4 bases, J lost 6 bases, and 6 bases stayed unmatched. This CDR3 region has 14 residues.

This chain uses TRBV5-1 with TRBJ2-2; tentative D call: TRBD2 (6 bases). Germline V gene sequence: CDR1 SGHRS, CDR2 YFSETQ. This CDR3 spans 15 amino acids. The ends were cut back, 5 bases at V and 0 bases at J, with 11 bases in the middle. As DNA, the CDR3 is TGCGCCAGCAGAGGGGAGGTTGCGAACACCGGGGAGCTGTTTTTT. As protein: CASRGEVANTGELFF.

V is TRBV29-1 and J is TRBJ2-3, with 7 bases aligning to TRBD1. This CDR3 has 13 residues. From germline, CDR1 is SQVTM and CDR2 ANQGSEA. The V and J ends lost 6 bases and 2 bases, in that order; junction bases with no gene match: 5. The CDR3 reads CSVRQGSTDTQYF. CDR3 DNA: TGCAGCGTCCGACAGGGCTCCACAGATACGCAGTATTTT.

This chain links TRBV19 with TRBJ2-1; 7 bases match TRBD2. V shed 4 bases and J 7 bases; nucleotides not matched to a gene: 13. This CDR3 is 16 amino acids long. CDR1 is LNHDA and CDR2 is SQIVND in the germline V gene (reference sequence). CDR3 sequence reads: CASSRAFAGVTNEQFF. The CDR3 bases are TGTGCCAGTAGTAGGGCTTTTGCGGGAGTTACGAATGAGCAGTTCTTC.

This chain uses TRBV5-1 with TRBJ2-3; D unresolved. Germline values: CDR1 SGHRS, CDR2 YFSETQ. CDR3 length: 17 residues. Trimming removed 0 bases from V and 8 bases from J, with 22 bases in between. Here the CDR3 DNA reads TGCGCCAGCAGCTTGGTCGACTTGGCCACACCACAAGTTACGCAGTATTTT. As protein: CASSLVDLATPQVTQYF. The full variable domain, in which reference TRBV5-1 and TRBJ2-3 provide the parts outside the CDR3, is KAGVTQTPRYLIKTRGQQVTLSCSPISGHRSVSWYQQTPGQGLQFLFEYFSETQRNKGNFPGRFSGRQFSNSRSEMNVSTLELGDSALYLCASSLVDLATPQVTQYFGPGTRLTVL.

This chain joins TRBV9 and TRBJ2-3; TRBD2 aligns across 10 bases. The CDR3 contains 15 residues. J was trimmed by 4 bases and V by 4 bases; bases with no gene match: 6. Germline CDR1 is SGDLS and CDR2 is YYNGEE. The CDR3 bases are TGTGCCAGCAGCAGCGGGAGGGCGGGCCCAGATACGCAGTATTTT. This encodes CASSSGRAGPDTQYF. Variable domain in full (rest from reference TRBV9 and TRBJ2-3): DSGVTQTPKHLITATGQRVTLRCSPRSGDLSVYWYQQSLDQGLQFLIQYYNGEERAKGNILERFSAQQFPDLHSELNLSSLELGDSALYFCASSSGRAGPDTQYFGPGTRLTVL.

The V and J genes are TRBV5-1 and TRBJ1-1, with D possibly TRBD1 on 5 matching bases. Trimming removed 4 bases at V and 2 bases at J, with 15 bases between. The CDR3 covers 15 residues. The V gene's germline CDR1 is SGHRS and CDR2 YFSETQ. Here the CDR3 reads CASSITGKSNTEAFF. Written as DNA, the CDR3 is TGCGCCAGCAGCATTACAGGAAAATCAAACACTGAAGCTTTCTTT.